The T cell receptor (beta chain) described here comes from a study of blood T cell repertoires in COVID-19. Study-wide background: Whether acute or convalescent, the COVID-19 samples came from the United States, Italy and Spain. T cells, B-cell-depleted T cells, or PBMCs provided the cDNA or gDNA that served as material.

Germline CDR1 SGHVS, CDR2 FQNEAQ. This CDR3 is 13 amino acids long. Trimming cost V 0 bases and J 5 bases, with 8 bases left between them. In the original analysis: Reference gene primer amplification yielded estimated nucleated cell counts. Here immunoSEQ multiplex PCR was the method, and the copy in TCRdb shows in-frame clones only, minus some. V and J calls and clone size follow that table, whereas D and trimming were derived from the DNA. The table records under 250,000 clones, around 86% of them present only once. Sequencing used peripheral blood. The rearrangement joins TRBV7-8 to TRBJ2-7; tentatively, D is TRBD1 (5 bases). The sequence was collected from a woman in her seventies with active or convalescent COVID-19. The CDR3: CASSLARVHEQYF. The CDR3 DNA sequence: TGTGCCAGCAGCTTAGCCAGGGTCCACGAGCAGTACTTC.